What follows are 19 T cell receptor beta chains derived from one specimen sequenced in a study of cytomegalovirus exposure and HLA in healthy donors. Use of 60 Vbeta and 13 Jbeta primers characterized the PCR. Assay: immunoSEQ multiplex PCR; the TCRdb copy retains only in-frame clones and omits some. This sample has 150,000 to 200,000 clones, with approximately 80% found just once. The sample comprised PBMCs. The origin of the receptors is a man aged 18 to 30 in good health and CMV-seronegative.

The genes are TRBV27 and TRBJ2-7, with TRBD1 matching 7 bases. The CDR3 loop spans 14 amino acids. The V segment lost 5 bases and the J segment 7 bases; nucleotides outside the gene matches: 11. In germline, CDR1 is MNHEY, CDR2 SMNVEV (reference sequence). The CDR3 loop reads CASSTGQAPGEQYF. The CDR3 region has the DNA TGTGCCAGCAGTACTGGACAGGCCCCGGGGGAGCAGTACTTC.

In this sample, this clone turned up once. V usage is TRBV27 and J usage is TRBJ2-3, with D perhaps TRBD1 (6 bases). Trimming removed 1 base from V and 4 bases from J, with 12 bases in between. The CDR3 length is 15 residues. CDR1 is MNHEY, CDR2 SMNVEV, per germline (reference sequence). The DNA for the CDR3 is TGTGCCAGCAGTTTATATCCCCCAGGGGCAGATACGCAGTATTTT. Residues: CASSLYPPGADTQYF.

The chain uses TRBV5-4 and TRBJ1-4, with D possibly TRBD1 on 6 matching bases. From germline, CDR1 is SGHNT and CDR2 YYREEE (reference sequence). V was cut by 4 bases and J by 3 bases, with 16 bases left in between. This CDR3 has 16 amino acids. CDR3 DNA sequence: TGTGCCAGCAGCCTGGGTGGGGGCTTATCTAATGAAAAACTGTTTTTT. As protein: CASSLGGGLSNEKLFF.

The chain combines TRBV7-9 with TRBJ2-7, with 8 bases matching TRBD2. The V gene's germline CDR1 is SEHNR and CDR2 FQNEAQ (reference sequence). The CDR3 has 14 residues. V shed 5 bases and J 1 base; nucleotides not matched to a gene: 4. CDR3 in amino acids: CASSPGRDSYEQYF. The CDR3 DNA reads as TGTGCCAGCAGCCCCGGGAGGGATTCCTACGAGCAGTACTTC.

V and J are TRBV4-3 and TRBJ2-5; maybe TRBD2 (7 bases). Germline-derived CDR1 and CDR2 are LGHNA and YSLEER. The CDR3 sequence is 14 residues long. With 1 base removed from V and 5 bases from J, the gap between germline ends came to 11 bases. As DNA, the CDR3 is TGCGCCAGCAGCCAAGTGGGAGGGGGGGAGACCCAGTACTTC. Its protein product is CASSQVGGGETQYF.

The chain links TRBV6-1 to TRBJ1-6; 9 nucleotides match TRBD1. With V trimmed by 3 bases and J by 2 bases, 2 bases remained unmatched. This CDR3 comprises 16 residues. Germline lookup yields CDR1 MNHNS and CDR2 SASEGT. This CDR3 is CASSDRTGAYNSPLHF. The CDR3 coding sequence is TGTGCCAGCAGTGATCGGACAGGGGCCTATAATTCACCCCTCCACTTT.

This rearrangement joins TRBV9 to TRBJ1-3; D is perhaps TRBD1 (5 bases). CDR1 is SGDLS and CDR2 is YYNGEE in the germline V gene. This CDR3 contains 15 residues. The V and J ends lost 3 bases and 0 bases respectively, with 10 bases between them. CDR3 coding DNA: TGTGCCAGCAGCGCACAGGATTACTCTGGAAACACCATATATTTT. Translated: CASSAQDYSGNTIYF.

V gene TRBV18 combines with J gene TRBJ2-3; 9 bases agree with TRBD2. Germline V CDR1 and CDR2: KGHSH, LQKENI. This CDR3 has 16 amino acids. V was clipped by 3 bases and J by 1 base; unmatched bases: 5. CDR3 residues: CASSPLSGGRTDTQYF. In DNA form, the CDR3 reads TGTGCCAGCTCACCCTTAAGCGGGGGGCGCACAGATACGCAGTATTTT.

The CDR3 sequence is CASSRQGKSSPLHF. The CDR3 bases are TGTGCCAGCAGCCGACAGGGAAAGAGCTCACCCCTCCACTTT. The chain employs TRBV6-5 and TRBJ1-6, with 7 bases aligning to TRBD1. This CDR3 spans 14 amino acids. V was pared by 6 bases and J by 10 bases, with 9 bases of the junction left unmatched. Per germline, CDR1 MNHEY and CDR2 SVGAGI.

This clone appeared a few times. The CDR3 sequence: CASSESGPLSYEQYF. CDR3 DNA sequence: TGTGCCAGCAGTGAAAGCGGGCCCCTCTCCTACGAGCAGTACTTC. This chain connects TRBV7-2 to TRBJ2-7, with D possibly being TRBD2 (6 bases). Germline V CDR1 and CDR2: SGHTA, FQGNSA. Trimming removed 6 bases at V and 0 bases at J, with 15 bases between. The length of the CDR3 is 15 residues.

The chain uses TRBV28 and TRBJ1-2, with D perhaps matching TRBD1 (5 bases). Germline V gene sequence: CDR1 MDHEN, CDR2 SYDVKM. The germline V and J ends were trimmed by 3 bases and 3 bases, with 8 bases remaining between them. The CDR3 sequence is 13 residues long. The CDR3 reads CASSLGLDYGYTF. The CDR3 region has the DNA TGTGCCAGCAGTTTGGGACTGGACTATGGCTACACCTTC.

DNA of the CDR3: TGTGCCTGGAGCGCCCTTGAGGGCGAGCAGTACTTC. Protein sequence: CAWSALEGEQYF. The chain has TRBV30 and TRBJ2-7, with a possible D match to TRBD2 (5 bases). The CDR3 is 12 residues long. V was trimmed by 3 bases and J by 6 bases, leaving 12 bases between them. Germline V gene sequence: CDR1 GTSNPN, CDR2 SVGIG (reference sequence).

V gene TRBV11-3 combines with J gene TRBJ2-2; a possible D gene is TRBD1 (5 bases). Germline V gene sequence: CDR1 SGHNT, CDR2 YENEEA. CDR3 length equals 14 residues. V lost 2 bases and J 1 base, leaving 5 bases between the germline ends. CDR3 region: CASSLQGNTGELFF. The CDR3 DNA follows: TGTGCCAGCAGCTTACAGGGGAACACCGGGGAGCTGTTTTTT. The whole variable domain, filled in from reference TRBV11-3 and TRBJ2-2, reads EAGVVQSPRYKIIEKKQPVAFWCNPISGHNTLYWYLQNLGQGPELLIRYENEEAVDDSQLPKDRFSAERLKGVDSTLKIQPAELGDSAVYLCASSLQGNTGELFFGEGSRLTVL.

The V gene is TRBV5-1, the J gene TRBJ2-1; D is ambiguous. This CDR3 spans 17 amino acids. Trimming pared 4 bases from V and 2 bases from J, leaving 19 bases between. Germline CDR1 SGHRS, CDR2 YFSETQ. CDR3 nucleotide sequence: TGCGCCAGCAGCCTGCCGAACAACCCTTCCACCTACAATGAGCAGTTCTTC. Amino acid sequence: CASSLPNNPSTYNEQFF.

In its sample, this clone was seen a few times. J is TRBJ1-2 and V is TRBV28; D possibly corresponds to TRBD1 (6 bases). The V end was cut by 6 bases, the J end by 7 bases, with 24 bases between. The CDR3 loop spans 16 amino acids. Germline V gene sequence: CDR1 MDHEN, CDR2 SYDVKM. Here the CDR3 DNA reads TGTGCCAGCAGCACGGATTGGGACACCAGAAGGCGTGGCTACACCTTC. It yields the protein CASSTDWDTRRRGYTF.

This chain links TRBV4-3 with TRBJ2-7; 11 bases are shared with TRBD2. CDR3 length: 19 residues. Germline lookup yields CDR1 LGHNA and CDR2 YSLEER. The junction had 17 bases not matched to a gene; V was cut back by 5 bases and J by 2 bases. DNA for the CDR3: TGCGCCAGCAGCACGATTCAACTAGCGGGAGAAGGCCTCCCCTACGAGCAGTACTTC. It is translated as CASSTIQLAGEGLPYEQYF.

This clone was observed a handful of times. The chain combines TRBV9 with TRBJ1-6, with D uncertain. CDR3 size: 13 residues. CDR1 and CDR2 from the germline V gene are SGDLS and YYNGEE. The V end lost 0 bases, the J end lost 8 bases, and 6 bases lay between the germline ends. CDR3 sequence reads: CASSVVGDSPLHF. CDR3 bases: TGTGCCAGCAGCGTAGTCGGGGATTCACCCCTCCACTTT. Full variable domain (outside the CDR3, taken from reference TRBV9 and TRBJ1-6): DSGVTQTPKHLITATGQRVTLRCSPRSGDLSVYWYQQSLDQGLQFLIQYYNGEERAKGNILERFSAQQFPDLHSELNLSSLELGDSALYFCASSVVGDSPLHFGNGTRLTVT.

The genes are TRBV7-9 and TRBJ1-5; 11 nucleotides agree with TRBD1. Germline V CDR1 and CDR2: SEHNR, FQNEAQ (reference sequence). Trimming at V came to 5 bases and at J to 6 bases, leaving 18 bases not matched to a gene. This CDR3 comprises 19 residues. CDR3 nucleotides: TGTGCCAGCAGCCCTGGGTTAGGACAGGGGGCATCCTTCGGTCAGCCCCAGCATTTT. As protein: CASSPGLGQGASFGQPQHF.

This clone was observed once. This sequence joins TRBV11-2 and TRBJ2-1; D is possibly TRBD1 (5 bases). The CDR3 contains 16 residues. CDR1 is SGHAT and CDR2 is FQNNGV in the germline V gene. The ends were cut back, 3 bases at V and 10 bases at J, with 22 bases in the middle. CDR3 loop: CASSFTSRGSRKEQFF. The CDR3 nucleotides read TGTGCCAGCAGCTTTACCAGTAGGGGAAGTCGCAAAGAGCAGTTCTTC.